This T cell receptor beta chain derives from a study of blood T cell repertoires in COVID-19. Repertoires were generated with immunoSEQ multiplex PCR, while TCRdb's copy carries only in-frame clones and drops some. The table has about 200,000 clones, roughly 80% seen once. This CDR3 spans 15 amino acids. V was clipped by 2 bases and J by 3 bases, with 11 bases between them. Germline CDR1 and CDR2: MNHEY and SMNVEV (reference sequence). This clone was found once. This chain connects TRBV27 to TRBJ2-1, with a tentative D call TRBD1 (6 bases). The specimen was peripheral blood. The clonotype originates from a woman aged 70 to 79 with COVID-19, enrolled during active disease. In DNA, the CDR3 is TGTGCCAGCAGTTTAGCAGGGGACGTCTACAATGAGCAGTTCTTC. Translating it yields CASSLAGDVYNEQFF.